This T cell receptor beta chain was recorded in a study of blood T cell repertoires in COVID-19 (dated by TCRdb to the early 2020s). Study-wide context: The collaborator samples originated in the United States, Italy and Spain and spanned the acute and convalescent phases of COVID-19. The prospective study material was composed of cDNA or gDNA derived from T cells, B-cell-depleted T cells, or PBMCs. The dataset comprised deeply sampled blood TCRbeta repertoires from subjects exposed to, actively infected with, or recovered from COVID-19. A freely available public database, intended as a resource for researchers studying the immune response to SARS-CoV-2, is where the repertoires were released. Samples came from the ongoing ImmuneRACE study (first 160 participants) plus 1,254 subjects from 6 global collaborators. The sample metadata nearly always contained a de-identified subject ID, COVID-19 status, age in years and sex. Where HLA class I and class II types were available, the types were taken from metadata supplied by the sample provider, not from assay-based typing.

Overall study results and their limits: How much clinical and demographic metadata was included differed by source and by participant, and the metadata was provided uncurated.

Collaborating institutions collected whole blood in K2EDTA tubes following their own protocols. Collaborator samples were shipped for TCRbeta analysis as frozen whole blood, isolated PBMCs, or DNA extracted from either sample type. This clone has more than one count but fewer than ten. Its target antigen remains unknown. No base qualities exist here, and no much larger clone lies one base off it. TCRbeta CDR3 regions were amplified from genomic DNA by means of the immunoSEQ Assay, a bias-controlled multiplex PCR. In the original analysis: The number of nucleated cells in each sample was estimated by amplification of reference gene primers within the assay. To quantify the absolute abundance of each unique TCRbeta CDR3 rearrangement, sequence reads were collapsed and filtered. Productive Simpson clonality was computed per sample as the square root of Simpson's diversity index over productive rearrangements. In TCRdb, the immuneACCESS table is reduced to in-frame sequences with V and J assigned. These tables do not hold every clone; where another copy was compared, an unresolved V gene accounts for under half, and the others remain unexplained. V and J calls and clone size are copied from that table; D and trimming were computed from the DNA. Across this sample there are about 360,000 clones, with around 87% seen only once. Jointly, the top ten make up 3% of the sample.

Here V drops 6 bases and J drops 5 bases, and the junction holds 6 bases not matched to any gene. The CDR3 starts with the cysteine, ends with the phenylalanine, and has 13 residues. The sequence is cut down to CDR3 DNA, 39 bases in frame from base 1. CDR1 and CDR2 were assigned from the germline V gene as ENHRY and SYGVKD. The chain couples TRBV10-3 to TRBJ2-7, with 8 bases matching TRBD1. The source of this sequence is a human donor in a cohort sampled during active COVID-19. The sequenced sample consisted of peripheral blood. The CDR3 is CAISWTGWDEQYF. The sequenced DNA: TGTGCCATCAGCTGGACAGGGTGGGACGAGCAGTACTTC.